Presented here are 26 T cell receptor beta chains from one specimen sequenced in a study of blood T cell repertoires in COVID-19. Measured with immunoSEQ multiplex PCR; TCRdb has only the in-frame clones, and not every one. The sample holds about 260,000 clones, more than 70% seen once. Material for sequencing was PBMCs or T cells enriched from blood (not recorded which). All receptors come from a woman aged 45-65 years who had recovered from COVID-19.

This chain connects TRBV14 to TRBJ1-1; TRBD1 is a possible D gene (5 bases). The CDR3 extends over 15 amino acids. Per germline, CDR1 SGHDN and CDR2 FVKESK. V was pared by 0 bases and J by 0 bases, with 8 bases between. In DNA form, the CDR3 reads TGTGCCAGCAGCCAAGACCCAGGGATGAACACTGAAGCTTTCTTT. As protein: CASSQDPGMNTEAFF.

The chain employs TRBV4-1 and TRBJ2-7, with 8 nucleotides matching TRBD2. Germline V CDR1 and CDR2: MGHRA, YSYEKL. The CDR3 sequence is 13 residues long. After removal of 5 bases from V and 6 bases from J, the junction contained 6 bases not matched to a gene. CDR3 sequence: CASSRSGTSEQYF. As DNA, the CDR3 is TGCGCCAGCAGCAGATCCGGGACTAGCGAGCAGTACTTC.

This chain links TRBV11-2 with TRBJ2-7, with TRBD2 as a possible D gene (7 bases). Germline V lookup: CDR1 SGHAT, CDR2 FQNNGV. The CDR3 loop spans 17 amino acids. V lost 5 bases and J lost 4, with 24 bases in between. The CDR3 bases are TGTGCCAGCAGCCCCCTGGGGGGGGGCCAAAGCCTTTACGAGCAGTACTTC. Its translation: CASSPLGGGQSLYEQYF.

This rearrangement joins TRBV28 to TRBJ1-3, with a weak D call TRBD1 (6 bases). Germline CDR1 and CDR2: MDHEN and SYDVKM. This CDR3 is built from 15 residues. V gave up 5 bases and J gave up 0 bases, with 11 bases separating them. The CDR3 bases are TGTGCCAGCAGTCTCGGACAGTTCTCTGGAAACACCATATATTTT. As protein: CASSLGQFSGNTIYF.

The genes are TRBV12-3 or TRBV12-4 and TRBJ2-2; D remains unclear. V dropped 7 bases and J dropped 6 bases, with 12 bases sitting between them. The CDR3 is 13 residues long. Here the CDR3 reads CASTDGHSGELFF. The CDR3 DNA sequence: TGTGCCAGCACAGATGGTCATTCCGGGGAGCTGTTTTTT.

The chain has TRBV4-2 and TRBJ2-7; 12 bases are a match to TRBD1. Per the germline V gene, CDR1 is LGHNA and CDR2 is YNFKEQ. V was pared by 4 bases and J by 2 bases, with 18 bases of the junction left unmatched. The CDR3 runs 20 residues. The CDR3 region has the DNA TGTGCCAGCAGCCGACGTTCGCTGGGGACAGGGGGCGGGGACCCCTACGAGCAGTACTTC. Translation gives CASSRRSLGTGGGDPYEQYF.

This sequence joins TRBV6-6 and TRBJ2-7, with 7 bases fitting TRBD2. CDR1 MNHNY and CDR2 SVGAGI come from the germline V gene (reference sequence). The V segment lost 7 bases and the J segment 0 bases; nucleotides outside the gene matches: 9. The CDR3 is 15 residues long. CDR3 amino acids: CASTGRGVSSYEQYF. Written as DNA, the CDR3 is TGTGCCAGCACCGGCCGGGGGGTGTCCTCCTACGAGCAGTACTTC.

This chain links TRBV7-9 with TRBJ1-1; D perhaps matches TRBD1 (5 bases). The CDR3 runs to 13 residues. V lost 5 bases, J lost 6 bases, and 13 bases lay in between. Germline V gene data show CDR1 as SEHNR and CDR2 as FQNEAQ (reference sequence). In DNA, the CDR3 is TGTGCCAGCAGCCTTCAGGGAATTCCTGAAGCTTTCTTT. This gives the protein CASSLQGIPEAFF.

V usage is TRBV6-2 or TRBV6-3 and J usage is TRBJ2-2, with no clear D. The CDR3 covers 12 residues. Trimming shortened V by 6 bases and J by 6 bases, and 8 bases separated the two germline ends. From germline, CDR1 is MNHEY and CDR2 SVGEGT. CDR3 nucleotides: TGTGCCAGCAGCTTCTTCTCCGGGGAGCTGTTTTTT. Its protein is CASSFFSGELFF.

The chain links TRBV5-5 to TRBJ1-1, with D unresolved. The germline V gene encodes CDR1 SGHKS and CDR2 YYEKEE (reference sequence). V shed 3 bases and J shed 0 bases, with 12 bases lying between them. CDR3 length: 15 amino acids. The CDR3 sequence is CASSSTSTVNTEAFF. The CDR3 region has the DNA TGTGCCAGCAGCTCAACATCCACAGTGAACACTGAAGCTTTCTTT.

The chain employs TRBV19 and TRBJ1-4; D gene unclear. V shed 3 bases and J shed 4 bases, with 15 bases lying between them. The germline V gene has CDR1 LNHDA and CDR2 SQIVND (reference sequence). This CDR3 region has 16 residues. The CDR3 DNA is TGTGCCAGTAGTATGGGTCCGACAATATTTAATGAAAAACTGTTTTTT. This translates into CASSMGPTIFNEKLFF.

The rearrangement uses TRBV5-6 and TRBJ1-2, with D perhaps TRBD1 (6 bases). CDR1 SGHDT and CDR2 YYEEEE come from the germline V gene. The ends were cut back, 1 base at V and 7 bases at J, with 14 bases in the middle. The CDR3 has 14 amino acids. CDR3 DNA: TGTGCCAGCAGCTTGCAAGAGACAGGTCTTGGCTACACCTTC. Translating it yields CASSLQETGLGYTF. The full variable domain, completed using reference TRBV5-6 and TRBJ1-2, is DAGVTQSPTHLIKTRGQQVTLRCSPKSGHDTVSWYQQALGQGPQFIFQYYEEEERQRGNFPDRFSGHQFPNYSSELNVNALLLGDSALYLCASSLQETGLGYTFGSGTRLTVV.

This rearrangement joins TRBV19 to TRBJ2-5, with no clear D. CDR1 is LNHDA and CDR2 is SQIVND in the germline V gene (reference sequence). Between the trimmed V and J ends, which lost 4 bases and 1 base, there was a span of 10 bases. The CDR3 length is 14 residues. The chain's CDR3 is CASSTQLPQETQYF. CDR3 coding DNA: TGTGCCAGTAGTACCCAGTTACCCCAAGAGACCCAGTACTTC. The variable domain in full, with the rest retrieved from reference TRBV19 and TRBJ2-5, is DGGITQSPKYLFRKEGQNVTLSCEQNLNHDAMYWYRQDPGQGLRLIYYSQIVNDFQKGDIAEGYSVSREKKESFPLTVTSAQKNPTAFYLCASSTQLPQETQYFGPGTRLLVL.

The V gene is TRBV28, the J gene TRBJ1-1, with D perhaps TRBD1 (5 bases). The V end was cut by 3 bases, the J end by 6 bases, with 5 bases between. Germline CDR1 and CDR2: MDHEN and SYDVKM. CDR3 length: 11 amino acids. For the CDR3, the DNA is TGTGCCAGCAGTTTGGGGCCTGAAGCTTTCTTT. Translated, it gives CASSLGPEAFF.

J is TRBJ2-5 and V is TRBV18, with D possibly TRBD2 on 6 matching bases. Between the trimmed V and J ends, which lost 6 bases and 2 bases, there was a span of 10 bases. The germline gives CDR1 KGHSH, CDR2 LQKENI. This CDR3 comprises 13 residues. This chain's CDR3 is CASSGTWQETQYF. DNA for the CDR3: TGTGCCAGCTCGGGGACTTGGCAAGAGACCCAGTACTTC. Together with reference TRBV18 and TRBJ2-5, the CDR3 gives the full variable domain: NAGVMQNPRHLVRRRGQEARLRCSPMKGHSHVYWYRQLPEEGLKFMVYLQKENIIDESGMPKERFSAEFPKEGPSILRIQQVVRGDSAAYFCASSGTWQETQYFGPGTRLLVL.

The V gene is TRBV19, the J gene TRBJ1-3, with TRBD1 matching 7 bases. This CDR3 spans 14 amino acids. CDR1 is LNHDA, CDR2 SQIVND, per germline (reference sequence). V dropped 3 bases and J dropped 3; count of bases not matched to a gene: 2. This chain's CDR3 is CASSIDRVGNTIYF. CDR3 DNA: TGTGCCAGTAGTATCGACAGGGTTGGAAACACCATATATTTT.

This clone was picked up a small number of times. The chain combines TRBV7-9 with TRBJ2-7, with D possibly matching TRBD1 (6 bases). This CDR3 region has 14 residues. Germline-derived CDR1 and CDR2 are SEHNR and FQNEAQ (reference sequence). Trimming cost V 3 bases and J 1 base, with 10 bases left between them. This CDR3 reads CASSLTGQSYEQYF. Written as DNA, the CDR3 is TGTGCCAGCAGCTTGACAGGTCAATCCTACGAGCAGTACTTC.

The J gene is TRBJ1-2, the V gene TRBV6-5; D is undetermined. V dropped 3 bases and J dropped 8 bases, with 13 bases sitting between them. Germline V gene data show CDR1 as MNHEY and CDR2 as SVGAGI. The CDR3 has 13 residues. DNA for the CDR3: TGTGCCAGCAGTTATTCCACCACCGGGGGCTACACCTTC. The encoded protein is CASSYSTTGGYTF.

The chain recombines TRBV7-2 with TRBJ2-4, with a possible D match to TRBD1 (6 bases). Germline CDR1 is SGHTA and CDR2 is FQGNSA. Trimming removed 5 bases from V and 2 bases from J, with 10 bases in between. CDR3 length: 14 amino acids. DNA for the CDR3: TGTGCCAGCAGCACGGGACACTCCAAAAACATTCAGTACTTC. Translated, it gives CASSTGHSKNIQYF.

The CDR3 bases are TGTGCCAGCAGCTGGGGGTGGGGGACAGGGAACAATCAGCCCCAGCATTTT. Translated: CASSWGWGTGNNQPQHF. The V and J genes are TRBV7-8 and TRBJ1-5, with 9 positions matching TRBD1. The CDR3 extends over 17 amino acids. After removal of 4 bases from V and 3 bases from J, the junction contained 10 bases not matched to a gene. CDR1 is SGHVS and CDR2 is FQNEAQ in the germline V gene.

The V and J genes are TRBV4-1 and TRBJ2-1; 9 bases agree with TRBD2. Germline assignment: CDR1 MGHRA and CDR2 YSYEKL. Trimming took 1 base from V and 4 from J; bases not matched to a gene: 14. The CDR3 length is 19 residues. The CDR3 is CASSQASTPAGGPYNEQFF. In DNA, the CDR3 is TGCGCCAGCAGCCAAGCGTCAACCCCCGCGGGAGGGCCGTACAATGAGCAGTTCTTC.

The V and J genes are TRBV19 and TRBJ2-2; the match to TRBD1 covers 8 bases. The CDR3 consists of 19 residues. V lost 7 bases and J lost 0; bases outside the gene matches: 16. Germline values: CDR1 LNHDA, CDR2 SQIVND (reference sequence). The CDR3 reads CASTPEPGGTRANTGELFF. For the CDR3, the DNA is TGTGCCAGTACCCCGGAGCCAGGGGGCACCCGGGCGAACACCGGGGAGCTGTTTTTT.

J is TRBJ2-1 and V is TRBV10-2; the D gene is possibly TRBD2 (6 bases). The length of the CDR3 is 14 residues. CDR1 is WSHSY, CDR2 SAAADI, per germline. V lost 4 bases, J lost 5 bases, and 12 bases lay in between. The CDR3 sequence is CASSGLARNNEQFF. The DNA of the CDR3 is TGCGCCAGCAGTGGGCTAGCGAGAAACAATGAGCAGTTCTTC.

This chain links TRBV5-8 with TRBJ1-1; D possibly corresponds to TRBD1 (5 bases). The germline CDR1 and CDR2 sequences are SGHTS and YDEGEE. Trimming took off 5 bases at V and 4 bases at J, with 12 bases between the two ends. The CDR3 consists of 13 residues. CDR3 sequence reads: CASRLRGTTEAFF. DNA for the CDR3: TGTGCCAGCAGGTTGAGGGGAACCACTGAAGCTTTCTTT.

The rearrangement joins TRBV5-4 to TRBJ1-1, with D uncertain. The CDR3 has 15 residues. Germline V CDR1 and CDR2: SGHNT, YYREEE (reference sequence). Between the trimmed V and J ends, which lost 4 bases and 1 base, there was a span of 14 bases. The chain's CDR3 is CASSPAGVGNTEAFF. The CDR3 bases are TGTGCCAGCAGCCCGGCCGGGGTAGGGAACACTGAAGCTTTCTTT.

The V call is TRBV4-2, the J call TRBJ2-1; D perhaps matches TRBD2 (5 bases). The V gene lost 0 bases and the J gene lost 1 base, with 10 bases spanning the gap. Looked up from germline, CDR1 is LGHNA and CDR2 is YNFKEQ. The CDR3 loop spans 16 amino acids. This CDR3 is CASSQDAGSSYNEQFF. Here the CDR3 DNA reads TGTGCCAGCAGCCAAGATGCGGGCAGTTCCTACAATGAGCAGTTCTTC.